This T cell receptor (beta chain) was found in a study of OX40 agonist ivuxolimab in advanced cancers. Study-level information: Patients with hepatocellular carcinoma, melanoma, renal cell or head and neck cancer made up the dose-escalation patients.

As regards this clone: Its antigen is not identified.

The germline V gene encodes CDR1 MDHEN and CDR2 SYDVKM. The CDR3 sequence is 13 residues long. The V end was cut by 5 bases, the J end by 0 bases, with 8 bases between. Whole-study findings and limits: At 0.1 to 3.0 mg/kg, clonal expansion of CD4+ and CD8+ blood T cells had occurred by week 6.

Data came from immunoSEQ multiplex PCR; TCRdb stores just in-frame clones and leaves some out. The table shows roughly 56,000 clones, with around 86% occurring only once. The clonotype originates from an adult with an advanced solid tumor such as melanoma, head and neck, liver or kidney cancer. The material was CD4+ or CD8+ T cells sorted from blood, obtained in a trial of the OX40 agonist ivuxolimab. The chain joins TRBV28 to TRBJ2-7; maybe TRBD1 (6 bases). CDR3 DNA sequence: TGTGCCAGCAGTAGACAGGACTCCTACGAGCAGTACTTC. Translated: CASSRQDSYEQYF.